What follows is one TCR beta chain and its context. The antigen it binds to is not known. Base qualities are not provided; no much larger clone lies one nucleotide away. The source of the sample is a study of T cell responses to AZD1222 COVID-19 vaccine (dated by TCRdb to the early 2020s). In terms of the full investigation: Because spike-specific TCR depth and breadth did not differ between the two schedules, AZD1222 recipients who got a second dose at roughly 4 weeks were pooled with those who got a second dose at roughly 12 weeks. Trial participants were enrolled into age subgroups of 18-55, 56-69 and 70-plus years, which contained about 150, 28 and 57 TCR-sequenced participants, respectively. A total of 230 to 250 trial participants underwent TCR sequencing, of whom around 200 received two doses of AZD1222 and some 26 received two doses of the MenACWY control vaccine.

The CDR3, from cysteine to phenylalanine, totals 13 residues. Left in the record is the CDR3 DNA by itself, 39 bases read in frame from the first base. The germline V gene (reference sequence) provides CDR1 SEHNR and CDR2 FQNEAQ. Cut back by 5 bases and 8 bases, the V and J ends lie 12 bases apart. On the study overall, not on this receptor specifically: Conclusions about previously exposed vaccinees were limited because only six AZD1222 recipients were SARS-CoV-2 seropositive at baseline. Participants were mostly white British, with more females than males. The authors suggested clonal diversity may have been underestimated. A significant rise in spike-specific TCR breadth and depth was observed after two AZD1222 doses relative to day 0 and relative to MenACWY recipients. In the small 56-69-year group, the increase in depth fell short of significance, most likely because of low power. Epitopes outside the regions mutated in the B.1.351 and B.1.1.7 variants were reportedly recognized by nearly half of the unique spike-specific TCRs. The whole spike protein was spanned by vaccine-associated CD4 TCRs, and dominant responses were seen in regions 160-218 and 743-854. Because no day 14 peak-response samples were available, repertoires were characterized only after the peak T cell response.

Sample time point, as interpreted from the label and publication: baseline before first vaccination. Vaccinee samples were obtained from the UK trials COV001 and COV002, which included a single-blind randomized controlled phase 2/3 trial of AZD1222 (ChAdOx1 nCoV-19) in healthy adults. For TCRbeta chain sequencing, PBMC samples from trial participants were taken at day 0 and at day 28 after the second dose. The CDR3 regions of human TCRbeta chains were analyzed by immunosequencing. The original methods were these. TCRs in the repertoires were compared against a reference library of SARS-CoV-2-specific TCRs that had been generated with the MIRA antigen-specificity platform. Breadth was defined as the fraction of unique TCRs that were SARS-CoV-2-associated. Depth was defined as the fraction of total T cells that were SARS-CoV-2-associated. Using the MIRA data, each spike-specific TCR was mapped to the spike region that the TCR reacts to and placed in a CD4 or CD8 class. Log10-transformed breadth and depth values were compared by one-way ANOVA with Sidak's multiple comparisons tests. In TCRdb, the immuneACCESS table is reduced to in-frame sequences with V and J assigned. These tables do not hold every clone; where another copy was compared, an unresolved V gene accounts for under half, and the others remain unexplained. D and trimming were read from the DNA, whereas the V and J calls and clone size are those reported in that table. The sample table lists some 190,000 clones, roughly 92% of them with a count of one. In total, the top ten clones hold 1% to 1.5% of the sample.

This clonotype was obtained from an adult in good health. This specimen was peripheral blood, taken on day 0 of AZD1222 vaccination. The chain is made from TRBV7-9 and TRBJ1-4; matching of 5 bases hints at TRBD1 as the D gene. The CDR3 sequence is CASSLQGREKLFF. The DNA sequence follows: TGTGCCAGCAGCCTTCAGGGAAGAGAAAAACTGTTTTTT.